This passage covers 20 T cell receptor beta chains from one sample sequenced in a study of blood T cell repertoires in COVID-19. The protocol was immunoSEQ multiplex PCR, while the TCRdb copy is restricted to in-frame clones and leaves out a portion. Of over 45,000 clones listed, around 85% were seen once; the top ten hold about 12%. Sample: peripheral blood. The receptors stem from a human donor in a cohort sampled during active COVID-19.

The chain joins TRBV5-6 to TRBJ2-1; maybe TRBD1 (7 bases). V was pared by 2 bases and J by 6 bases, with 15 bases between. This CDR3 is built from 15 residues. Germline CDR1 and CDR2: SGHDT and YYEEEE. Written as DNA, the CDR3 is TGTGCCAGCAGCTTTTTTGGACAGGAGGGCAATGAGCAGTTCTTC. Protein product: CASSFFGQEGNEQFF.

The V and J genes are TRBV4-3 and TRBJ2-2; D call uncertain. Germline CDR1 and CDR2: LGHNA and YSLEER. V dropped 0 bases and J dropped 7 bases, with 12 bases sitting between them. This CDR3 has 15 residues. Written as DNA, the CDR3 is TGCGCCAGCAGCCAAGATAAATACTTTGGCGGGGAGCTGTTTTTT. This translates into CASSQDKYFGGELFF.

The chain is built from TRBV11-3 and TRBJ2-3, with D possibly matching TRBD2 (6 bases). The CDR3 loop spans 15 amino acids. Germline V gene data show CDR1 as SGHNT and CDR2 as YENEEA. V shed 5 bases and J shed 2 bases, with 14 bases lying between them. Written as DNA, the CDR3 is TGTGCCAGCAGCCCTGGGGGGACTGACACAGATACGCAGTATTTT. Its translation is CASSPGGTDTDTQYF. The complete variable domain, with remaining parts taken from reference TRBV11-3 and TRBJ2-3, reads EAGVVQSPRYKIIEKKQPVAFWCNPISGHNTLYWYLQNLGQGPELLIRYENEEAVDDSQLPKDRFSAERLKGVDSTLKIQPAELGDSAVYLCASSPGGTDTDTQYFGPGTRLTVL.

The chain has TRBV15 and TRBJ2-6, with D possibly TRBD1 on 6 matching bases. V lost 5 bases to trimming and J lost 2 bases, with 16 bases between them. Germline values: CDR1 LNHNV, CDR2 YYDKDF (reference sequence). The CDR3 contains 17 residues. CDR3 loop: CATSRYRGGAGANVLTF. CDR3 coding DNA: TGTGCCACCAGCCGCTACCGAGGGGGAGCTGGGGCCAACGTCCTGACTTTC.

This chain uses TRBV11-3 with TRBJ2-7, with 7 bases aligning to TRBD2. CDR3 length: 15 residues. Trimming removed 5 bases from V and 2 bases from J; junction bases left unmatched: 9. Per the germline V gene, CDR1 is SGHNT and CDR2 is YENEEA. CDR3 sequence: CASSPRSSGAYEQYF. The CDR3 DNA reads as TGTGCCAGCAGCCCCCGGTCTAGCGGAGCCTACGAGCAGTACTTC.

This clone was seen only once. V is TRBV9 and J is TRBJ2-3; D remains ambiguous. Germline loops: CDR1 SGDLS, CDR2 YYNGEE. Trimming removed 0 bases at V and 6 bases at J, with 5 bases between. This CDR3 is 12 amino acids long. In DNA form, the CDR3 reads TGTGCCAGCAGCGTAGCTCTGGATACGCAGTATTTT. Translated: CASSVALDTQYF. Variable domain in full (rest from reference TRBV9 and TRBJ2-3): DSGVTQTPKHLITATGQRVTLRCSPRSGDLSVYWYQQSLDQGLQFLIQYYNGEERAKGNILERFSAQQFPDLHSELNLSSLELGDSALYFCASSVALDTQYFGPGTRLTVL.

The chain joins TRBV4-1 to TRBJ2-7; 10 nucleotides match TRBD1. From germline, CDR1 is MGHRA and CDR2 YSYEKL. The CDR3 consists of 16 residues. V trimming: 2 bases; J trimming: 2 bases; junction bases outside the gene matches: 6. The DNA for the CDR3 is TGCGCCAGCAGCCAAACCGGGACAGGGGTTGCCTACGAGCAGTACTTC. Its translation is CASSQTGTGVAYEQYF.

The rearrangement links TRBV5-1 to TRBJ2-5; the D gene is possibly TRBD1 (6 bases). Trimming stripped 1 base from V and 5 bases from J, with 18 bases between. Germline V gives CDR1 SGHRS, CDR2 YFSETQ. The CDR3 is made up of 16 amino acids. Here the CDR3 DNA reads TGCGCCAGCAGCTTGAGGACAGCGACTATGGTGGAGACCCAGTACTTC. Translating gives CASSLRTATMVETQYF.

The chain has TRBV6-5 and TRBJ1-4, with TRBD1 matching over 7 bases. The length of the CDR3 is 16 residues. V shed 4 bases and J 11 bases; nucleotides not matched to a gene: 16. The germline CDR1 and CDR2 sequences are MNHEY and SVGAGI. The CDR3 loop is CASSSTSGGGSGKLFF. The CDR3 DNA is TGTGCCAGCAGTTCCACCTCAGGGGGAGGTAGTGGGAAACTGTTTTTT.

The rearrangement links TRBV9 to TRBJ2-1, with TRBD2 matching 9 bases. V was pared by 1 base and J by 5 bases, with 10 bases of the junction left unmatched. Germline V CDR1 and CDR2: SGDLS, YYNGEE. The CDR3 loop spans 17 amino acids. Here the CDR3 DNA reads TGTGCCAGCAGCGTACAAGGGAGCGGGAGGTTGAACAATGAGCAGTTCTTC. Residues: CASSVQGSGRLNNEQFF.

This clone came up a few times. The chain has TRBV2 and TRBJ2-7; 10 nucleotides agree with TRBD2. The V gene's germline CDR1 is SNHLY and CDR2 FYNNEI. The CDR3 extends over 12 amino acids. With V trimmed by 7 bases and J by 10 bases, 7 bases remained unmatched. The CDR3: CASKGTSASQYF. In nucleotides, the CDR3 is TGTGCCAGCAAGGGGACTAGCGCCAGTCAGTACTTC.

In nucleotides, the CDR3 is TGTGCCAGCACTACTGAAGGCCTAGCGGGAGGGCCGGGGACCGGGGAGCTGTTTTTT. This codes for CASTTEGLAGGPGTGELFF. The V gene is TRBV5-5, the J gene TRBJ2-2; 12 bases are a match to TRBD2. The CDR3 sequence is 19 residues long. Trimming at V came to 6 bases and at J to 5 bases, leaving 17 bases not matched to a gene. The V gene's germline CDR1 is SGHKS and CDR2 YYEKEE (reference sequence).

The gene calls are TRBV5-1 and TRBJ2-5, with 7 bases that match TRBD1. CDR1 and CDR2 from the germline V gene are SGHRS and YFSETQ. J lost 2 bases, V lost 5 bases, and 9 bases had no gene match. The CDR3 is 15 residues long. The CDR3 region is CASSADRVGQETQYF. The CDR3 nucleotides are TGCGCCAGCAGTGCTGACAGGGTCGGACAAGAGACCCAGTACTTC.

The rearrangement links TRBV27 to TRBJ1-2; D might be TRBD1 (6 bases). The CDR3 is made up of 15 amino acids. Trimming took off 3 bases at V and 0 bases at J, with 11 bases between the two ends. CDR1 is MNHEY and CDR2 is SMNVEV in the germline V gene (reference sequence). The CDR3 sequence is CASSFSGVPNYGYTF. The CDR3 DNA is TGTGCCAGCAGTTTTTCAGGGGTTCCTAACTATGGCTACACCTTC.

This chain uses TRBV9 with TRBJ2-5; TRBD2 aligns across 9 bases. Germline loops: CDR1 SGDLS, CDR2 YYNGEE. The CDR3 loop spans 15 amino acids. With 4 bases clipped from V and 4 bases from J, the junction kept 8 bases outside the gene matches. CDR3 DNA sequence: TGTGCCAGCAGCTTAGAGGGGACTAGCTTAGAGACCCAGTACTTC. Residues: CASSLEGTSLETQYF. Filled out from reference TRBV9 and TRBJ2-5, the complete variable domain reads DSGVTQTPKHLITATGQRVTLRCSPRSGDLSVYWYQQSLDQGLQFLIQYYNGEERAKGNILERFSAQQFPDLHSELNLSSLELGDSALYFCASSLEGTSLETQYFGPGTRLLVL.

The chain joins TRBV4-3 to TRBJ2-7; 9 bases map to TRBD1. The V and J ends lost 4 bases and 6 bases, in that order; junction bases with no gene match: 4. The CDR3 consists of 13 residues. Germline V gene data show CDR1 as LGHNA and CDR2 as YSLEER. CDR3 nucleotides: TGCGCCAGCAGCCCACAGGGGGCGAGCGAGCAGTACTTC. Translation gives CASSPQGASEQYF.

This chain links TRBV6-5 with TRBJ1-3, with TRBD1 matching over 10 bases. Germline trimming cut 0 bases from V and 2 bases from J; bases unmatched to any gene: 1. Germline V lookup: CDR1 MNHEY, CDR2 SVGAGI. The CDR3 totals 16 residues. Here the CDR3 DNA reads TGTGCCAGCAGTTACTCCGGGACAGGGGCTGGAAACACCATATATTTT. It encodes CASSYSGTGAGNTIYF.

The chain joins TRBV4-3 to TRBJ1-5; tentative D call: TRBD1 (5 bases). Trimming pared 0 bases from V and 6 bases from J, leaving 15 bases between. Per germline, CDR1 LGHNA and CDR2 YSLEER. The CDR3 extends over 16 amino acids. The DNA for the CDR3 is TGCGCCAGCAGCCAAGATAGGCCAGGGTCCGGTCAGCCCCAGCATTTT. It is translated as CASSQDRPGSGQPQHF.

The chain has TRBV18 and TRBJ2-3; D call uncertain. Germline loops: CDR1 KGHSH, CDR2 LQKENI. The CDR3 totals 13 residues. Trimming cost V 3 bases and J 5 bases, with 9 bases left between them. Written as DNA, the CDR3 is TGTGCCAGCTCACCCATCCTAGAAGATACGCAGTATTTT. It specifies CASSPILEDTQYF. Complete variable domain (other parts from reference TRBV18 and TRBJ2-3): NAGVMQNPRHLVRRRGQEARLRCSPMKGHSHVYWYRQLPEEGLKFMVYLQKENIIDESGMPKERFSAEFPKEGPSILRIQQVVRGDSAAYFCASSPILEDTQYFGPGTRLTVL.

The rearrangement links TRBV19 to TRBJ1-5; the D gene is possibly TRBD1 (5 bases). Germline V gene lookup returns CDR1 LNHDA and CDR2 SQIVND (reference sequence). V lost 1 base, J lost 0 bases, and 13 bases lay in between. The CDR3 runs 17 residues. The CDR3 loop is CASSIGQGGTSNQPQHF. In nucleotides, the CDR3 is TGTGCCAGTAGTATAGGCCAGGGAGGAACTAGCAATCAGCCCCAGCATTTT.